The T cell receptor (beta chain) under discussion was sequenced for a study of shared clonotypes between healthy human individuals. Of note for this clone: As yet, its antigen is unknown.

Trimming cost V 5 bases and J 3 bases, with 9 bases left between them. Germline V gives CDR1 MDHEN, CDR2 SYDVKM. The CDR3 covers 13 residues. Negatively enriched CD4+ T cells were divided by CD45RA into naive and memory. An approximately 220 ng quantity of DNA, tens of thousands of T cell genomes, went into the sorted-subset replicate PCRs. The repertoire was sequenced with immunoSEQ multiplex PCR; TCRdb's copy has only in-frame clones and lacks some. Here the sample spans roughly 1 million clones, around four fifths being singletons. Study findings and constraints: Few donors restricted represented genetic and exposure-history diversity. Despite large depth, rarefaction showed incomplete sorted-subset sequencing.

V gene TRBV28 combines with J gene TRBJ2-3; the D gene is possibly TRBD2 (5 bases). The source is a young man in good health. The specimen was memory CD4+ T cells sorted from blood. Subset noted: CD45RA-negative fraction. As DNA, the CDR3 is TGTGCCAGCAGTCCTTGGGAGACAGATACGCAGTATTTT. This codes for CASSPWETDTQYF.